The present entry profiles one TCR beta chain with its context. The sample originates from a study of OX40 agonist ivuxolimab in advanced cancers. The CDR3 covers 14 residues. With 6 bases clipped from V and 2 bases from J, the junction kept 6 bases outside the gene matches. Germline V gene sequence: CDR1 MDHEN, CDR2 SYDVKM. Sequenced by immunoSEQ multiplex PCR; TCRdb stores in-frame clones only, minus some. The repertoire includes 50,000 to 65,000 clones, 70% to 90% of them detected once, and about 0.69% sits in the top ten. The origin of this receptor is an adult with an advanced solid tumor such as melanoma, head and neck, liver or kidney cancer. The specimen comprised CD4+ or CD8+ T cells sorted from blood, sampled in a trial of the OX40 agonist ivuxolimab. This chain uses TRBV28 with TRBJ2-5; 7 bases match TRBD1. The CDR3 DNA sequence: TGTGCCAGCAGCCTGGGACAGTTTCAAGAGACCCAGTACTTC. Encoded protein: CASSLGQFQETQYF.